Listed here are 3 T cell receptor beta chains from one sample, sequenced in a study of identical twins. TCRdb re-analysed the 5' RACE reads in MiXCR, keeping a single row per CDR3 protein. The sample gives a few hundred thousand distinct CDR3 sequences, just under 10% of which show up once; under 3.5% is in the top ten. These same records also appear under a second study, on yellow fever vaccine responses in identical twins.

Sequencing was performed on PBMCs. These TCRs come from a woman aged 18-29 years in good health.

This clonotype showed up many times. CDR3 DNA: TGTGCCAGCAGCCAGACCAACACTGAAGCTTTCTTT. Protein: CASSQTNTEAFF. J is TRBJ1-1 and V is TRBV3-1; unclear D gene. With 3 bases removed from V and 2 bases from J, the gap between germline ends came to 4 bases. The CDR3 consists of 12 residues. Germline V gene data show CDR1 as LGHDT and CDR2 as YNNKEL (reference sequence).

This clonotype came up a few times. CDR3: CASSLGGIYIYEQYF. In nucleotides, the CDR3 is TGTGCCAGCAGTTTAGGCGGGATTTATATCTACGAGCAGTACTTC. The chain joins TRBV12-3 or TRBV12-4 to TRBJ2-7; a weak D match, TRBD2 (6 bases). Trimming took off 1 base at V and 3 bases at J, with 13 bases between the two ends. There are 15 residues in the CDR3.

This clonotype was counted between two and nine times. Here the CDR3 DNA reads TGCGCCAGCAGCTTGAGACAGTCCACCTACGAGCAGTACTTC. This translates into CASSLRQSTYEQYF. The genes are TRBV5-1 and TRBJ2-7, with D maybe TRBD1 (5 bases). V lost 1 base and J lost 2, with 10 bases in between. The germline V gene encodes CDR1 SGHRS and CDR2 YFSETQ. This CDR3 spans 14 amino acids.